A single T cell receptor (beta chain) is shown here with its context. Enrollment of patients from Seattle took place during active infection, with longitudinal follow-up. The sample belongs to a study of blood T cell repertoires in COVID-19. Profiled with immunoSEQ multiplex PCR; TCRdb holds only in-frame clones, not every one. The repertoire includes some 140,000 clones, roughly 88% of them detected once, and 0.63% sits in the top ten. Germline values: CDR1 ENHRY, CDR2 SYGVKD. The CDR3 covers 13 residues. The V gene lost 10 bases and the J gene lost 1 base, with 11 bases spanning the gap. The receptor comes from a man aged 55 to 70 with COVID-19, enrolled during active disease. The genes are TRBV10-3 and TRBJ2-1; the D gene is possibly TRBD2 (6 bases). Sample: peripheral blood. CDR3 residues: CATRELSYNEQFF. In DNA form, the CDR3 reads TGTGCCACCCGGGAGTTGTCCTACAATGAGCAGTTCTTC.